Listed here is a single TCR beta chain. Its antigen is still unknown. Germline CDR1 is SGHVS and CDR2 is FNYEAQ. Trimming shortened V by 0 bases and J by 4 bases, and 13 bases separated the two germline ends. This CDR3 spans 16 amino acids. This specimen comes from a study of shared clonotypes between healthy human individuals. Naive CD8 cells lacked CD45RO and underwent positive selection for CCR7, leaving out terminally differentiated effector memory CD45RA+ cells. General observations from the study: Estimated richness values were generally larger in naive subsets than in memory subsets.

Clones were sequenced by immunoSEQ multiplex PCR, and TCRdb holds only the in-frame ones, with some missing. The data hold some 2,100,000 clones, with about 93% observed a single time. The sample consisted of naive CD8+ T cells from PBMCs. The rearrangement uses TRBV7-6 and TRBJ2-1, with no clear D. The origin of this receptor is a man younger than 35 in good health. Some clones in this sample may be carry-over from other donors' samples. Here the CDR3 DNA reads TGTGCCAGCAGCTTAGCCGGCAACCCTCCTTACAATGAGCAGTTCTTC. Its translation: CASSLAGNPPYNEQFF.